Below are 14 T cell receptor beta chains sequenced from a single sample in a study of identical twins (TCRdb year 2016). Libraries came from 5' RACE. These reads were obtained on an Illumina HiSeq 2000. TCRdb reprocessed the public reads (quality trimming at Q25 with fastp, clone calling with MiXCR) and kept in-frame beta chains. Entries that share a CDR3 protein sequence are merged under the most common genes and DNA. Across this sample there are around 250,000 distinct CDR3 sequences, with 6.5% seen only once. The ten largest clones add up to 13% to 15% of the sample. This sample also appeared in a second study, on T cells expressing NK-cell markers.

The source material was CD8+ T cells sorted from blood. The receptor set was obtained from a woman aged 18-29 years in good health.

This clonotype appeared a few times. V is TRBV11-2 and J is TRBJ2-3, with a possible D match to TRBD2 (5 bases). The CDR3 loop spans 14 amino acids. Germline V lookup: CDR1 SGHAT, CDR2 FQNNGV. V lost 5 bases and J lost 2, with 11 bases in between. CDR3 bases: TGTGCCAGCAGCCCACCTAGCCCCACAGATACGCAGTATTTT. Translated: CASSPPSPTDTQYF. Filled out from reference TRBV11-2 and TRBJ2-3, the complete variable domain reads EAGVAQSPRYKIIEKRQSVAFWCNPISGHATLYWYQQILGQGPKLLIQFQNNGVVDDSQLPKDRFSAERLKGVDSTLKIQPAKLEDSAVYLCASSPPSPTDTQYFGPGTRLTVL.

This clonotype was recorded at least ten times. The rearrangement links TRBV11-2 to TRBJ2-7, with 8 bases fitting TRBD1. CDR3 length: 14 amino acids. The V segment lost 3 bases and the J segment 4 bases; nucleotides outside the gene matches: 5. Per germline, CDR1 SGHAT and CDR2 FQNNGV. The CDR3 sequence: CASSFGRGLYEQYF. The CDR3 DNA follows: TGTGCCAGCAGCTTCGGCAGGGGGCTGTACGAGCAGTACTTC.

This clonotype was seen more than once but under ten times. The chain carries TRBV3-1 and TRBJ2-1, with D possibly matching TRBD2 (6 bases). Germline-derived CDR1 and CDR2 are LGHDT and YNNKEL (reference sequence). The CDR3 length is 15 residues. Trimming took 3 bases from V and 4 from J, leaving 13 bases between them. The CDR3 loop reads CASSHGGDGYNEQFF. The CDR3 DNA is TGTGCCAGCAGCCATGGCGGGGATGGTTACAATGAGCAGTTCTTC.

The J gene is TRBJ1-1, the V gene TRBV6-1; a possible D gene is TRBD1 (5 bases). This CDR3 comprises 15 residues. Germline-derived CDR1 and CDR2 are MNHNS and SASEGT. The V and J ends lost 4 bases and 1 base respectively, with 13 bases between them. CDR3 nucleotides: TGTGCCAGCAGTGGCAAAGGGGCTGCGAACACTGAAGCTTTCTTT. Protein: CASSGKGAANTEAFF.

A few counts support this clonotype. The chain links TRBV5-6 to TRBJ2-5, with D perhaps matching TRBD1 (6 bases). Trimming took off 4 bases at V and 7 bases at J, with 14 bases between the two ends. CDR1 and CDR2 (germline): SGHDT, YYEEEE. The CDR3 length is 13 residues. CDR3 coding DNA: TGTGCCAGCAGCGCGGACAGTGTGGGGACCCAGTACTTC. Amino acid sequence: CASSADSVGTQYF. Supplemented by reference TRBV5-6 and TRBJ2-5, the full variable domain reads DAGVTQSPTHLIKTRGQQVTLRCSPKSGHDTVSWYQQALGQGPQFIFQYYEEEERQRGNFPDRFSGHQFPNYSSELNVNALLLGDSALYLCASSADSVGTQYFGPGTRLLVL.

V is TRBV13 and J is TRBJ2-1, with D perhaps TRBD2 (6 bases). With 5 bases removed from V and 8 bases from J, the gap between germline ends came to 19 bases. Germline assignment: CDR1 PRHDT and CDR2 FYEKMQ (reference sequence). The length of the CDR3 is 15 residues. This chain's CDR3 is CASSPSGTGVHEQFF. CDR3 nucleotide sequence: TGTGCCAGCAGCCCAAGTGGGACTGGAGTCCATGAGCAGTTCTTC. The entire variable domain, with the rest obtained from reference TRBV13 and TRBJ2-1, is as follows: AAGVIQSPRHLIKEKRETATLKCYPIPRHDTVYWYQQGPGQDPQFLISFYEKMQSDKGSIPDRFSAQQFSDYHSELNMSSLELGDSALYFCASSPSGTGVHEQFFGPGTRLTVL.

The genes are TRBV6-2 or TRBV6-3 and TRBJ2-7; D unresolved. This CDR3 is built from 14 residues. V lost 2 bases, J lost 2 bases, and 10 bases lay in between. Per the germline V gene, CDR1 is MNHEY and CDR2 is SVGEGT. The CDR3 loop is CASSYGRLAYEQYF. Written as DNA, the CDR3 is TGTGCCAGCAGTTACGGAAGGCTAGCCTACGAGCAGTACTTC.

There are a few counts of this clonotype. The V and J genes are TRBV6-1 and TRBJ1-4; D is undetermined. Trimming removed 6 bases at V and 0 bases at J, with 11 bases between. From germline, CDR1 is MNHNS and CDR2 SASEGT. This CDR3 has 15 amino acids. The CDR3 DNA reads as TGTGCCAGCAGCCCTGAATTCTCAACTAATGAAAAACTGTTTTTT. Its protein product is CASSPEFSTNEKLFF.

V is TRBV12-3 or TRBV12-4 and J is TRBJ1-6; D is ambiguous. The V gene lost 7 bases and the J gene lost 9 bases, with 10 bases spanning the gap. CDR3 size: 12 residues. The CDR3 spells CASTVGGSPLHF. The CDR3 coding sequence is TGTGCCAGCACCGTCGGCGGTTCACCCCTCCACTTT.

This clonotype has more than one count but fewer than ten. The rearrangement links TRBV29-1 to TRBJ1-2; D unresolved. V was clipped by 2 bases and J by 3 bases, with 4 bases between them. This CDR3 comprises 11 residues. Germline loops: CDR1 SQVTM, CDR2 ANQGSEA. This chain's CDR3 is CSVEPHYGYTF. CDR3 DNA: TGCAGCGTTGAACCCCACTATGGCTACACCTTC.

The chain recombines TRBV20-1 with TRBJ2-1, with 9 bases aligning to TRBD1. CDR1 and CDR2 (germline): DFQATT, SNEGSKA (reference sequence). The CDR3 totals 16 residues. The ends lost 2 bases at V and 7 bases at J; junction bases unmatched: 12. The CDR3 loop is CSARSRGQGSGNEQFF. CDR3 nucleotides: TGCAGTGCTAGATCACGGGGACAGGGCTCTGGAAATGAGCAGTTCTTC.

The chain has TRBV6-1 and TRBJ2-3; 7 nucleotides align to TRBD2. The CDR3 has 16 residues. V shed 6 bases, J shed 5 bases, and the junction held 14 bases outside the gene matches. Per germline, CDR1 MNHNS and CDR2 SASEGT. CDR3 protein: CASSNLLGEGLDTQYF. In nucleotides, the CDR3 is TGTGCCAGCAGCAACCTCCTGGGGGAGGGCCTAGATACGCAGTATTTT.

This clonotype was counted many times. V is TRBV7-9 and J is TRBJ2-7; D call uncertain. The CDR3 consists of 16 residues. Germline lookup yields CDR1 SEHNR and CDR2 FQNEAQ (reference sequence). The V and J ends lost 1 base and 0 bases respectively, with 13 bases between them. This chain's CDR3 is CASSLELAVSSYEQYF. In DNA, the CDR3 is TGTGCCAGCAGCTTAGAATTGGCGGTGAGCTCCTACGAGCAGTACTTC.

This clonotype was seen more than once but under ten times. The CDR3 loop reads CASSPRPAGVTYEQYF. CDR3 coding DNA: TGTGCCAGCAGCCCTCGACCAGCGGGAGTAACGTACGAGCAGTACTTC. The chain couples TRBV6-1 to TRBJ2-7, with 8 bases aligning to TRBD2. The CDR3 consists of 16 residues. V shed 6 bases, J shed 4 bases, and the junction held 14 bases outside the gene matches. The V gene's germline CDR1 is MNHNS and CDR2 SASEGT.